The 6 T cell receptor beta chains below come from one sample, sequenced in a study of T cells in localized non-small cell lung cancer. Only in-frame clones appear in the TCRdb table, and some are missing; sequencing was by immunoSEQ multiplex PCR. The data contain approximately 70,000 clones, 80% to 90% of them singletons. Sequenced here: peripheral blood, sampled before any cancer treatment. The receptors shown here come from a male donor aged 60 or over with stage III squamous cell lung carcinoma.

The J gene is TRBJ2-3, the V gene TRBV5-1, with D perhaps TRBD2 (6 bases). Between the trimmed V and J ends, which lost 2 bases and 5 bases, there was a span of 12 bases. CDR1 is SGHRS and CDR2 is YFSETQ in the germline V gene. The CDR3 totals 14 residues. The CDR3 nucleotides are TGCGCCAGCAGCTTAGAACCGGGACTAGATACGCAGTATTTT. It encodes CASSLEPGLDTQYF. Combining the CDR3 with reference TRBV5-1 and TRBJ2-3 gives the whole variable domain KAGVTQTPRYLIKTRGQQVTLSCSPISGHRSVSWYQQTPGQGLQFLFEYFSETQRNKGNFPGRFSGRQFSNSRSEMNVSTLELGDSALYLCASSLEPGLDTQYFGPGTRLTVL.

CDR3 sequence (DNA): TGTGCCAGCAGTTCGGGGATCGCAGAGACCCAGTACTTC. Its protein is CASSSGIAETQYF. The chain combines TRBV2 with TRBJ2-5; possibly TRBD2 for D (5 bases). Looked up from germline, CDR1 is SNHLY and CDR2 is FYNNEI. Trimming left V 5 bases short and J 4 bases short, with 11 bases between. The CDR3 consists of 13 residues.

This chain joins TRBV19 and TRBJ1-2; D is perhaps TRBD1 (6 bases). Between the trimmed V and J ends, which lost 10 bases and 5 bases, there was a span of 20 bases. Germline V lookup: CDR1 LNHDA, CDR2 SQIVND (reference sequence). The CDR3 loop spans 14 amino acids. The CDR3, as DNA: TGTGCCACCACCAGGGGAGACAGACAATATGGCTACACCTTC. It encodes CATTRGDRQYGYTF.

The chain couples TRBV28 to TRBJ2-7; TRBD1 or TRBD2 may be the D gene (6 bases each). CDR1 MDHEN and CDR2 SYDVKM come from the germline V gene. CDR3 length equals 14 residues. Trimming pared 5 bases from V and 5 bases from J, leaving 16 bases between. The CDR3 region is CASSEGGRANEQYV. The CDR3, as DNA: TGTGCCAGCAGTGAGGGGGGCAGGGCGAACGAGCAGTACGTC.

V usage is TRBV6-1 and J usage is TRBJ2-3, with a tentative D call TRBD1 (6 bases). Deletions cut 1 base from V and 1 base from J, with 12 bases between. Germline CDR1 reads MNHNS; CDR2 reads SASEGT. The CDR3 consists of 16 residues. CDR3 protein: CASSEEGVLRTDTQYF. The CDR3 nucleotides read TGTGCCAGCAGTGAAGAGGGGGTCCTACGCACAGATACGCAGTATTTT.

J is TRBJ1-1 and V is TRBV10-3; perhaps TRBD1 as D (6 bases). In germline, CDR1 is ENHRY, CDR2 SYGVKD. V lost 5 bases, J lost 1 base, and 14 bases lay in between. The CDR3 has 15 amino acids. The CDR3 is CAISSRGATNTEAFF. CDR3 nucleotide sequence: TGTGCCATCAGTTCACGGGGGGCTACGAACACTGAAGCTTTCTTT.